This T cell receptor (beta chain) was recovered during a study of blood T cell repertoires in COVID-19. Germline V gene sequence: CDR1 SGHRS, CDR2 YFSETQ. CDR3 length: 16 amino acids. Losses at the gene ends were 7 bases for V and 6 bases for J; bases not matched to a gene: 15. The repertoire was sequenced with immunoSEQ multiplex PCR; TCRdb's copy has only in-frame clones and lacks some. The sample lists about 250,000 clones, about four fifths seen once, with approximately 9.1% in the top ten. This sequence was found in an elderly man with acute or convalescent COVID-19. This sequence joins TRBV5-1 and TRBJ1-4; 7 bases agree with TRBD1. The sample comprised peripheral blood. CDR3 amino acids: CASALLTGAGDEKLFF. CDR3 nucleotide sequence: TGCGCCAGCGCGTTACTCACAGGGGCTGGGGATGAAAAACTGTTTTTT.